One and the same sample provided the 15 T cell receptor beta chains below, sequenced in a study of blood T cell repertoires in COVID-19. Using immunoSEQ multiplex PCR, the repertoire was profiled, and TCRdb retains in-frame clones only, with some absent. Of 90,000 to 100,000 clones in the sample, less than 85% are singletons; the top ten hold around 15%. The sample taken for sequencing was peripheral blood. The receptors were gathered from a woman aged 55-75 years with acute or convalescent COVID-19.

This clone was recorded a few times. V is TRBV24-1 and J is TRBJ2-7; perhaps TRBD1 as D (6 bases). V was trimmed by 5 bases and J by 9 bases, leaving 13 bases between them. In germline, CDR1 is KGHDR, CDR2 SFDVKD. CDR3 length: 12 amino acids. The CDR3 DNA follows: TGTGCCACCAGTGGCCCGGTGGGGGCGCAGTACTTC. This encodes CATSGPVGAQYF.

This chain joins TRBV5-1 and TRBJ2-7, with 12 bases aligning to TRBD1. The length of the CDR3 is 14 residues. Germline V gene sequence: CDR1 SGHRS, CDR2 YFSETQ. The trim removed 7 bases at V and 4 bases at J, leaving 6 bases unmatched. CDR3: CASGSGQGAYEQYF. The CDR3, as DNA: TGCGCCAGCGGATCGGGACAGGGGGCTTACGAGCAGTACTTC. Based on the CDR3 plus reference TRBV5-1 and TRBJ2-7, the full variable domain is KAGVTQTPRYLIKTRGQQVTLSCSPISGHRSVSWYQQTPGQGLQFLFEYFSETQRNKGNFPGRFSGRQFSNSRSEMNVSTLELGDSALYLCASGSGQGAYEQYFGPGTRLTVT.

The chain recombines TRBV5-5 with TRBJ2-7; possibly TRBD1 for D (5 bases). Germline lookup yields CDR1 SGHKS and CDR2 YYEKEE (reference sequence). This CDR3 is built from 12 residues. Trimming took off 1 base at V and 3 bases at J, with 5 bases between the two ends. In DNA form, the CDR3 reads TGTGCCAGCAGCTTGCAGGGCTACGAGCAGTACTTC. Protein product: CASSLQGYEQYF. The full variable domain, rest sourced from reference TRBV5-5 and TRBJ2-7, is DAGVTQSPTHLIKTRGQQVTLRCSPISGHKSVSWYQQVLGQGPQFIFQYYEKEERGRGNFPDRFSARQFPNYSSELNVNALLLGDSALYLCASSLQGYEQYFGPGTRLTVT.

This chain connects TRBV5-4 to TRBJ2-5; 9 bases map to TRBD1. V trimming: 2 bases; J trimming: 5 bases; junction bases outside the gene matches: 7. Germline-derived CDR1 and CDR2 are SGHNT and YYREEE (reference sequence). The CDR3 covers 15 residues. The CDR3 nucleotides read TGTGCCAGCAGCTTACCACAGGGGGCTAGCGAGACCCAGTACTTC. This gives the protein CASSLPQGASETQYF.

The rearrangement joins TRBV5-1 to TRBJ2-3, with 11 bases identical to TRBD2. V gave up 1 base and J gave up 6 bases; unmatched junction bases: 7. In germline, CDR1 is SGHRS, CDR2 YFSETQ. The CDR3 consists of 16 residues. The CDR3 loop reads CASSLSLAGGMDTQYF. CDR3 sequence (DNA): TGCGCCAGCAGCTTGAGTCTAGCGGGGGGTATGGATACGCAGTATTTT.

V and J are TRBV29-1 and TRBJ2-5, with TRBD2 identical over 9 bases. The germline V gene has CDR1 SQVTM and CDR2 ANQGSEA. The CDR3 contains 15 residues. Trimming removed 6 bases from V and 1 base from J; junction bases left unmatched: 9. The CDR3: CSVEPSGALQETQYF. The CDR3 DNA sequence: TGCAGCGTGGAACCTAGCGGGGCCCTCCAAGAGACCCAGTACTTC.

A single count supports this clone. The rearrangement joins TRBV30 to TRBJ2-3, with D hard to call. Trimming stripped 1 base from V and 4 bases from J, with 9 bases between. Looked up from germline, CDR1 is GTSNPN and CDR2 is SVGIG (reference sequence). The CDR3 has 13 amino acids. CDR3 nucleotide sequence: TGTGCCTGGAGTGCCGGTCTCGCAGATACGCAGTATTTT. Protein sequence: CAWSAGLADTQYF.

This sequence joins TRBV6-2 or TRBV6-3 and TRBJ1-2; weak D call: TRBD1 (6 bases). CDR3 length: 13 amino acids. The V end lost 5 bases, the J end lost 2 bases, and 9 bases lay between the germline ends. CDR1 MNHEY and CDR2 SVGEGT come from the germline V gene. This CDR3 reads CASSQGTNYGYTF. The CDR3 DNA reads as TGTGCCAGCAGTCAGGGGACCAACTATGGCTACACCTTC.

This rearrangement joins TRBV27 to TRBJ1-2; D may be TRBD1 (5 bases). Trimming cost V 5 bases and J 8 bases, with 12 bases left between them. This CDR3 spans 12 amino acids. CDR1 and CDR2 from the germline V gene are MNHEY and SMNVEV (reference sequence). CDR3 in DNA: TGTGCCAGCAGTACCATAGGGGTCGGCTACACCTTC. Its protein is CASSTIGVGYTF.

This chain joins TRBV5-4 and TRBJ1-4, with D maybe TRBD1 (6 bases). This CDR3 has 15 amino acids. Germline loops: CDR1 SGHNT, CDR2 YYREEE (reference sequence). Trimming left V 3 bases short and J 2 bases short, with 11 bases between. In DNA form, the CDR3 reads TGTGCCAGCAGCTGGAGGGGGGGCACTAATGAAAAACTGTTTTTT. Translation gives CASSWRGGTNEKLFF. The complete variable domain, with remaining parts taken from reference TRBV5-4 and TRBJ1-4, reads ETGVTQSPTHLIKTRGQQVTLRCSSQSGHNTVSWYQQALGQGPQFIFQYYREEENGRGNFPPRFSGLQFPNYSSELNVNALELDDSALYLCASSWRGGTNEKLFFGSGTQLSVL.

CDR3 nucleotide sequence: TGTGCCAGTAGTATAGTAGCAGCGGGGGAGACCCAGTACTTC. The encoded protein is CASSIVAAGETQYF. The chain combines TRBV19 with TRBJ2-5; 7 bases are a match to TRBD2. This CDR3 comprises 14 residues. Germline V gives CDR1 LNHDA, CDR2 SQIVND (reference sequence). The junction had 4 bases not matched to a gene; V was cut back by 1 base and J by 5 bases. Full variable domain (outside the CDR3, taken from reference TRBV19 and TRBJ2-5): DGGITQSPKYLFRKEGQNVTLSCEQNLNHDAMYWYRQDPGQGLRLIYYSQIVNDFQKGDIAEGYSVSREKKESFPLTVTSAQKNPTAFYLCASSIVAAGETQYFGPGTRLLVL.

The chain uses TRBV2 and TRBJ2-1; D is perhaps TRBD1 (6 bases). The length of the CDR3 is 11 residues. Deletions cut 6 bases from V and 10 bases from J, with 10 bases between. CDR1 is SNHLY and CDR2 is FYNNEI in the germline V gene. The CDR3 spells CASRGAWEQFF. DNA of the CDR3: TGTGCCAGCAGGGGGGCGTGGGAGCAGTTCTTC.

Note on this clone: Other DNA sequences in this specimen translate into the identical CDR3. The genes are TRBV29-1 and TRBJ2-7; TRBD2 aligns across 7 bases. J gave up 6 bases and V 4 bases, and 6 bases lay outside the gene matches. Per the germline V gene, CDR1 is SQVTM and CDR2 is ANQGSEA. The CDR3 covers 12 residues. The CDR3 nucleotides are TGCAGCGTTGCAGAGGGGAGGGGCGAGCAGTACTTC. Its protein product is CSVAEGRGEQYF.

This rearrangement joins TRBV6-6 to TRBJ1-4, with TRBD1 identical over 7 bases. The CDR3 length is 14 residues. V shed 4 bases, J shed 7 bases, and the junction held 6 bases outside the gene matches. The germline V gene encodes CDR1 MNHNY and CDR2 SVGAGI (reference sequence). CDR3 DNA: TGTGCCAGCAGTTTTAGACAGGGTGGTGAAAAACTGTTTTTT. This translates into CASSFRQGGEKLFF.

The chain combines TRBV20-1 with TRBJ2-2, with TRBD2 matching over 8 bases. This CDR3 comprises 14 residues. Trimming took 3 bases from V and 7 from J; bases not matched to a gene: 7. Germline V lookup: CDR1 DFQATT, CDR2 SNEGSKA (reference sequence). CDR3 in amino acids: CSASRGLGYGELFF. The CDR3 nucleotides read TGCAGTGCTAGTCGGGGACTAGGGTACGGGGAGCTGTTTTTT.